The source of this T cell receptor beta chain is a study of cytomegalovirus exposure and HLA in healthy donors. Overall study findings and caveats: Diagnosis of cytomegalovirus status made by the classifier reportedly showed high specificity and sensitivity.

Primers included in the PCR were 60 Vbeta and 13 Jbeta primers. Profiled with immunoSEQ multiplex PCR; TCRdb holds only in-frame clones, not every one. Of under 65,000 clones listed, around three quarters are singletons. Germline V gives CDR1 MNHNY, CDR2 SVGAGI (reference sequence). Trimming removed 0 bases at V and 1 base at J, with 6 bases between. The CDR3 has 14 amino acids. This clone was detected a few times. The antigen remains unidentified. This sample also contains other DNA sequences that code for the same CDR3. The sample comprised PBMCs. The receptor's source is a man aged 25-45 years in good health and CMV-seropositive. J is TRBJ1-1 and V is TRBV6-6, with D perhaps matching TRBD1 (5 bases). The CDR3 DNA reads TGTGCCAGCAGTTACTCGGGGGGGAACACTGAAGCTTTCTTT. Protein product: CASSYSGGNTEAFF.